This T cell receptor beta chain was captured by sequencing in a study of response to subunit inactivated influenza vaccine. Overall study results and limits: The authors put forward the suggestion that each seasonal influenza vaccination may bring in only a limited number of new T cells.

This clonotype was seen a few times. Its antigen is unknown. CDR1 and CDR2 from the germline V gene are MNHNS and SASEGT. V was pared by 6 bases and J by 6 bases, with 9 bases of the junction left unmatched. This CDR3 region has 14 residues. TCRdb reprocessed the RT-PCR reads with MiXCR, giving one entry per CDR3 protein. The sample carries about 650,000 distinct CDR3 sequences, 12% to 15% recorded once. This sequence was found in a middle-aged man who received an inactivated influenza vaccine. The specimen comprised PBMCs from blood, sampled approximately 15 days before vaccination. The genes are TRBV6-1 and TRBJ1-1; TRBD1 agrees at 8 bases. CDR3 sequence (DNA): TGTGCCAGCAGGAGGACAGGGATATTCCCTGAAGCTTTCTTT. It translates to CASRRTGIFPEAFF.